Each of the 23 T cell receptor beta chains below was sequenced from the same sample in a study of cytomegalovirus exposure and HLA in healthy donors. The PCR made use of 60 Vbeta and 13 Jbeta primers. This table comes from immunoSEQ multiplex PCR, and its TCRdb copy is limited to in-frame clones, with some not included. The sample holds approximately 120,000 clones, approximately 78% seen once. The specimen sequenced was PBMCs. The receptors come from a man in his forties or fifties in good health and CMV-seronegative.

The CDR3 loop reads CASRGGSAGNQPQHF. CDR3 nucleotide sequence: TGTGCCAGTAGGGGGGGGTCGGCCGGCAATCAGCCCCAGCATTTT. This chain joins TRBV19 and TRBJ1-5, with D perhaps TRBD1 (5 bases). Trimming cost V 6 bases and J 2 bases, with 14 bases left between them. The CDR3 has 15 amino acids. Germline V CDR1 and CDR2: LNHDA, SQIVND (reference sequence). Filled out from reference TRBV19 and TRBJ1-5, the complete variable domain reads DGGITQSPKYLFRKEGQNVTLSCEQNLNHDAMYWYRQDPGQGLRLIYYSQIVNDFQKGDIAEGYSVSREKKESFPLTVTSAQKNPTAFYLCASRGGSAGNQPQHFGDGTRLSIL.

This clone has only one observation. V is TRBV5-5 and J is TRBJ2-7; perhaps TRBD2 as D (6 bases). Germline CDR1 is SGHKS and CDR2 is YYEKEE (reference sequence). CDR3 length equals 13 residues. The V and J ends lost 4 bases and 6 bases respectively, with 14 bases between them. The CDR3 here is CASSPSLGGEQYF. The DNA for the CDR3 is TGTGCCAGCAGCCCTAGTCTCGGGGGCGAGCAGTACTTC.

This clone has just a few counts. The chain carries TRBV6-6 and TRBJ1-1, with 7 bases fitting TRBD1. The CDR3 totals 13 residues. Germline V gene sequence: CDR1 MNHNY, CDR2 SVGAGI (reference sequence). The trim removed 6 bases at V and 5 bases at J, leaving 6 bases unmatched. CDR3 sequence reads: CASSQTGETEAFF. DNA of the CDR3: TGTGCCAGCAGCCAAACAGGGGAGACTGAAGCTTTCTTT.

This chain links TRBV7-7 with TRBJ1-5; tentatively, D is TRBD1 (5 bases). The germline CDR1 and CDR2 sequences are SSHAT and FNYEAQ (reference sequence). The CDR3 is 13 amino acids. As DNA, the CDR3 is TGTGCTAGCTCATCAGGGCACAATCAGCCCCAGCATTTT. Residues: CASSSGHNQPQHF. Using reference TRBV7-7 and TRBJ1-5 for the parts outside the CDR3, the full variable domain is GAGVSQSPRYKVTKRGQDVTLRCDPISSHATLYWYQQALGQGPEFLTYFNYEAQPDKSGLPSDRFSAERPEGSISTLTIQRTEQRDSAMYRCASSSGHNQPQHFGDGTRLSIL.

V is TRBV7-2 and J is TRBJ2-7; 10 bases line up with TRBD2. This CDR3 is 14 amino acids long. Germline values: CDR1 SGHTA, CDR2 FQGNSA. Losses at the gene ends were 5 bases for V and 3 bases for J; bases not matched to a gene: 4. The CDR3 sequence is CASSRTSGNYEQYF. The CDR3 coding sequence is TGTGCCAGCAGCCGGACTAGCGGAAACTACGAGCAGTACTTC.

V usage is TRBV9 and J usage is TRBJ2-5, with a weak D call TRBD1 (5 bases). The DNA end is more similar to TRBJ2-7, so the J call may be wrong. Germline CDR1 and CDR2: SGDLS and YYNGEE. The CDR3 length is 14 residues. The CDR3 sequence: CASSVGAGNYEQYF. CDR3 nucleotide sequence: TGTGCCAGCAGCGTAGGGGCAGGGAACTACGAGCAGTACTTC.

The rearrangement joins TRBV5-4 to TRBJ2-7; 7 nucleotides align to TRBD1. The V gene's germline CDR1 is SGHNT and CDR2 YYREEE (reference sequence). V was clipped by 4 bases and J by 2 bases; unmatched bases: 6. The CDR3 contains 14 residues. CDR3 DNA sequence: TGTGCCAGCAGCCTTTGGACAGGTCCCTACGAGCAGTACTTC. The encoded protein is CASSLWTGPYEQYF.

The chain has TRBV10-3 and TRBJ1-6; a weak D match, TRBD1 (5 bases). Germline V gives CDR1 ENHRY, CDR2 SYGVKD. The ends were cut back, 5 bases at V and 6 bases at J, with 11 bases in the middle. The CDR3 is made up of 14 amino acids. In nucleotides, the CDR3 is TGTGCCATCAGTCCCAGGGCCCTTAATTCACCCCTCCACTTT. Protein product: CAISPRALNSPLHF.

This clone occurred a few times. The chain employs TRBV6-1 and TRBJ1-1; TRBD1 is a possible D gene (6 bases). The CDR3 covers 12 residues. Trimming cost V 6 bases and J 5 bases, with 10 bases left between them. Germline CDR1 reads MNHNS; CDR2 reads SASEGT. CDR3 amino acids: CASSNRATEAFF. In DNA form, the CDR3 reads TGTGCCAGCAGCAACAGGGCAACTGAAGCTTTCTTT.

This chain links TRBV11-3 with TRBJ2-1, with TRBD2 matching over 14 bases. Trimming took 4 bases from V and 0 from J; bases not matched to a gene: 5. Per germline, CDR1 SGHNT and CDR2 YENEEA. This CDR3 contains 18 residues. CDR3 DNA: TGTGCCAGCAGCTCCGGGACTAGCGGGGGCCACTCCTACAATGAGCAGTTCTTC. Encoded protein: CASSSGTSGGHSYNEQFF.

The V call is TRBV6-6, the J call TRBJ2-7; D unclear. The CDR3 runs to 14 residues. Germline V gene data show CDR1 as MNHNY and CDR2 as SVGAGI (reference sequence). V was shortened by 6 bases and J by 0 bases, with 12 bases between the two germline ends. The CDR3 sequence is CASRPTIVSYEQYF. CDR3 bases: TGTGCCAGCAGACCGACAATCGTCTCCTACGAGCAGTACTTC.

This clone was detected only a few times. The rearrangement joins TRBV2 to TRBJ1-1, with TRBD1 matching over 9 bases. This CDR3 contains 12 residues. V lost 6 bases to trimming and J lost 6 bases; unmatched junction nucleotides: 2. Germline CDR1 and CDR2: SNHLY and FYNNEI. CDR3 in DNA: TGTGCCAGCAGACAGGGGGCCTCTGAAGCTTTCTTT. Encoded protein: CASRQGASEAFF.

The chain is built from TRBV7-6 and TRBJ1-6, with D hard to call. CDR1 is SGHVS and CDR2 is FNYEAQ in the germline V gene. Trimming shortened V by 4 bases and J by 7 bases, and 8 bases separated the two germline ends. There are 13 residues in the CDR3. The CDR3 sequence: CASSSRHNSPLHF. CDR3 in DNA: TGTGCCAGCAGCTCGAGACACAATTCACCCCTCCACTTT.

With respect to this clone: In the same sample, other DNA sequences code for this CDR3. J is TRBJ1-2 and V is TRBV6-1, with D perhaps matching TRBD1 (5 bases). The CDR3 is 13 amino acids. Germline CDR1 reads MNHNS; CDR2 reads SASEGT. Trimming shortened V by 6 bases and J by 4 bases, and 12 bases separated the two germline ends. The CDR3 loop reads CASSPGGPYGYTF. CDR3 DNA sequence: TGTGCCAGCAGCCCGGGGGGACCCTATGGCTACACCTTC.

A word on this clone: One end of the junction is discordant with germline, which a read error may explain. The chain links TRBV7-7 to TRBJ1-1; 7 bases agree with TRBD1. The CDR3 length is 17 residues. Germline V gene sequence: CDR1 SSHAT, CDR2 FNYEAQ (reference sequence). The CDR3 bases are TGTGCTAGCAGCCTAGAGGTACAGGGGCCGTTAGGGACTGAAGCTTTCTTT. It encodes CASSLEVQGPLGTEAFF.

CDR3 protein: CASSPPRGQANYGYTF. The CDR3 bases are TGTGCCAGCTCACCACCCCGGGGACAAGCTAACTATGGCTACACCTTC. The chain employs TRBV18 and TRBJ1-2, with D possibly TRBD1 on 6 matching bases. The CDR3 length is 16 residues. V was trimmed by 0 bases and J by 0 bases, leaving 11 bases between them. Per the germline V gene, CDR1 is KGHSH and CDR2 is LQKENI.

J is TRBJ2-3 and V is TRBV11-2, with TRBD2 identical over 7 bases. Trimming cost V 3 bases and J 6 bases; bases outside gene matches: 9. CDR3 length equals 15 residues. CDR1 SGHAT and CDR2 FQNNGV come from the germline V gene. The CDR3 sequence is CASSFVPQGGDTQYF. CDR3 DNA sequence: TGTGCCAGCAGCTTTGTCCCCCAGGGAGGGGATACGCAGTATTTT.

The V call is TRBV7-6, the J call TRBJ2-3; no clear D gene. The V end was cut by 5 bases, the J end by 2 bases, with 11 bases between. In germline, CDR1 is SGHVS, CDR2 FNYEAQ. There are 14 residues in the CDR3. The CDR3: CASSPSGLTDTQYF. The CDR3 bases are TGTGCCAGCAGCCCCAGTGGGCTCACAGATACGCAGTATTTT.

The chain combines TRBV15 with TRBJ1-4; TRBD1 agrees at 8 bases. CDR3 length: 15 residues. Germline V lookup: CDR1 LNHNV, CDR2 YYDKDF (reference sequence). V lost 3 bases to trimming and J lost 8 bases; unmatched junction nucleotides: 8. The CDR3 nucleotides read TGTGCCACCAGCAGGGATGGGACAGGTGGCGAAAAACTGTTTTTT. Translated: CATSRDGTGGEKLFF. The entire variable domain, with the rest obtained from reference TRBV15 and TRBJ1-4, is as follows: DAMVIQNPRYQVTQFGKPVTLSCSQTLNHNVMYWYQQKSSQAPKLLFHYYDKDFNNEADTPDNFQSRRPNTSFCFLDIRSPGLGDTAMYLCATSRDGTGGEKLFFGSGTQLSVL.

This clone was recorded a few times. The genes are TRBV5-5 and TRBJ1-1, with 7 bases identical to TRBD1. Trimming cost V 1 base and J 2 bases; bases outside gene matches: 2. Germline assignment: CDR1 SGHKS and CDR2 YYEKEE (reference sequence). CDR3 length: 14 residues. The CDR3 sequence is CASSLTGANTEAFF. As DNA, the CDR3 is TGTGCCAGCAGCTTGACAGGGGCTAACACTGAAGCTTTCTTT.

The rearrangement joins TRBV28 to TRBJ2-4; possible D gene TRBD1, 5 bases. The CDR3 consists of 15 residues. Germline V gene sequence: CDR1 MDHEN, CDR2 SYDVKM. The CDR3 sequence: CVATARASAKNIQYF. The CDR3 nucleotides read TGTGTCGCGACGGCCAGGGCAAGTGCCAAAAACATTCAGTACTTC.

This clone has just a few counts. J is TRBJ2-7 and V is TRBV6-1; TRBD2 might be the D (5 bases). This CDR3 spans 14 amino acids. The ends were cut back, 7 bases at V and 7 bases at J, with 20 bases in the middle. CDR1 MNHNS and CDR2 SASEGT come from the germline V gene. The CDR3 region has the DNA TGTGCCAGCAAAAGCTGGGGTGTCCGGGAAGAGCAGTACTTC. Encoded protein: CASKSWGVREEQYF.

This clone was detected a few times. This chain connects TRBV27 to TRBJ1-1, with 7 bases that match TRBD1. Germline-derived CDR1 and CDR2 are MNHEY and SMNVEV (reference sequence). Trimming at V came to 6 bases and at J to 4 bases, leaving 17 bases not matched to a gene. This CDR3 has 17 amino acids. Written as DNA, the CDR3 is TGTGCCAGCAGCCCCAGACAGGGCCGCGTTTCTAGCACTGAAGCTTTCTTT. Translated, it gives CASSPRQGRVSSTEAFF.